Listed below are T cell receptor beta chains from one sample, sequenced in a study of identical twins. Via MiXCR, TCRdb re-called the 5' RACE reads, giving one row per CDR3 protein. The sample lists around 530,000 distinct CDR3 sequences; roughly 15% were seen once. These data also formed part of another study, on yellow fever vaccine responses in identical twins.

The sequenced sample was CD4+ T cells sorted from blood. Receptors were obtained from a woman between 18 and 30 years old in good health. Each CDR3 is given with its conserved first and last residue. The order of the fields is clone size, J gene, V gene, CDR3 protein. For some rows the clone size is stated as once, few or many, or as a class when expanded; others skip it.

many TRBJ2-2 TRBV28 CASQEYTGELFF
many TRBJ2-2 TRBV20-1 CSARKAGELFF
NA TRBJ2-3 TRBV9 CASSASGRADTQYF
many TRBJ2-1 TRBV12-3/TRBV12-4 CASMGMGGTSSYNEQFF
NA TRBJ2-3 TRBV2 CASKREATDTQYF
few TRBJ1-1 TRBV15 CATSETPDLREAFF
few TRBJ2-3 TRBV12-3/TRBV12-4 CASSLWFPSSDREKFTDTQYF
few TRBJ2-5 TRBV5-1 CASKRGTREETQYF
NA TRBJ2-3 TRBV7-3 CASSRGPYRGSADTQYF
few TRBJ2-3 TRBV6-1 CASSQLAGKSTDTQYF
NA TRBJ2-3 TRBV28 CASSSQVAGETDTQYF
NA TRBJ2-2 TRBV9 CASSVRPGTSGGEAGELFF
NA TRBJ2-5 TRBV4-1 CASSQADRGPETQYF
NA TRBJ2-7 TRBV5-1 CASSLDRDLYEQYF
NA TRBJ2-1 TRBV7-3 CASSPMTSGSQEQFF
few TRBJ2-4 TRBV6-1 CASSPARQAKNIQYF
few TRBJ2-6 TRBV20-1 CSARDRTAGANVLTF
few TRBJ2-1 TRBV6-1 CASFAGGGNEQFF
NA TRBJ2-7 TRBV5-1 CASSVLAGHSYEQYF
few TRBJ1-1 TRBV15 CATSRDSLYTEAFF